The 29 T cell receptor beta chains in this list originate from one sample, sequenced in a study of blood T cell repertoires in COVID-19. This table comes from immunoSEQ multiplex PCR, and its TCRdb copy is limited to in-frame clones, with some not included. This table holds more than 35,000 clones, over 75% found once. Sequencing input: peripheral blood. These receptors all stem from a man aged 25 to 40 with active or convalescent COVID-19.

This chain connects TRBV5-1 to TRBJ1-2, with TRBD1 as a possible D gene (6 bases). There are 16 residues in the CDR3. Per the germline V gene, CDR1 is SGHRS and CDR2 is YFSETQ. V was shortened by 4 bases and J by 1 base, with 17 bases between the two germline ends. CDR3 residues: CASSQGTSRGNYGYTF. The CDR3 DNA reads TGCGCCAGCAGCCAGGGGACCTCTCGAGGTAACTATGGCTACACCTTC.

The J gene is TRBJ2-1, the V gene TRBV3-1 (or the pseudogene TRBV3-2); weak D call: TRBD2 (6 bases). V was clipped by 4 bases and J by 1 base, with 14 bases between them. Germline loops: CDR1 LGHDT, CDR2 YNNKEL (reference sequence). This CDR3 is 16 amino acids long. Written as DNA, the CDR3 is TGTGCCAGCAGCCGCCGCGGACTACCATCCTACAATGAGCAGTTCTTC. It specifies CASSRRGLPSYNEQFF.

This rearrangement joins TRBV6-6 to TRBJ2-4; D ambiguous. The CDR3 runs 14 residues. The ends were cut back, 2 bases at V and 1 base at J, with 6 bases in the middle. Per germline, CDR1 MNHNY and CDR2 SVGAGI (reference sequence). The DNA for the CDR3 is TGTGCCAGCAGTTACGAGAGGGCCAAAAACATTCAGTACTTC. This translates into CASSYERAKNIQYF.

The rearrangement joins TRBV5-1 to TRBJ2-2, with D uncertain. Germline CDR1 reads SGHRS; CDR2 reads YFSETQ. Trimming pared 0 bases from V and 6 bases from J, leaving 9 bases between. This CDR3 is built from 14 residues. CDR3 region: CASSLVESPGELFF. In nucleotides, the CDR3 is TGCGCCAGCAGCTTGGTGGAGTCTCCCGGGGAGCTGTTTTTT.

This clone appeared a single time. The chain couples TRBV3-1 (or the pseudogene TRBV3-2) to TRBJ1-4; D possibly corresponds to TRBD1 (5 bases). The CDR3 has 15 residues. Germline CDR1 is LGHDT and CDR2 is YNNKEL (reference sequence). Trimming took 2 bases from V and 5 from J, leaving 12 bases between them. Here the CDR3 reads CASSQTWGENEKLFF. CDR3 nucleotide sequence: TGTGCCAGCAGCCAAACTTGGGGGGAGAATGAAAAACTGTTTTTT.

This clone was counted only a few times. This chain connects TRBV11-1 to TRBJ1-1; the D gene is possibly TRBD1 (6 bases). The CDR3 consists of 13 residues. Looked up from germline, CDR1 is SGHAT and CDR2 is FQDESV (reference sequence). Trimming shortened V by 5 bases and J by 0 bases, and 7 bases separated the two germline ends. In nucleotides, the CDR3 is TGTGCCAGCAGCCGGACAGTGAACACTGAAGCTTTCTTT. As protein: CASSRTVNTEAFF.

This chain joins TRBV5-4 and TRBJ2-5; 12 nucleotides line up with TRBD2. Germline V lookup: CDR1 SGHNT, CDR2 YYREEE (reference sequence). The CDR3 loop spans 16 amino acids. Trimming took 4 bases from V and 1 from J; bases not matched to a gene: 5. Here the CDR3 DNA reads TGTGCCAGCAGCCAAACTAGCGGGGGGATCCAAGAGACCCAGTACTTC. Its translation is CASSQTSGGIQETQYF.

The genes are TRBV19 and TRBJ1-4, with 8 nucleotides matching TRBD1. CDR1 LNHDA and CDR2 SQIVND come from the germline V gene (reference sequence). The CDR3 runs to 13 residues. The V segment lost 6 bases and the J segment 8 bases; nucleotides outside the gene matches: 5. The CDR3 coding sequence is TGTGCCAGTAGAGGGACAGGTGGCGAAAAACTGTTTTTT. It is translated as CASRGTGGEKLFF.

The chain joins TRBV18 to TRBJ2-3; 12 bases are shared with TRBD2. V gave up 6 bases and J gave up 4 bases; unmatched junction bases: 11. Germline CDR1 is KGHSH and CDR2 is LQKENI. This CDR3 is 17 amino acids long. CDR3 DNA sequence: TGTGCCAGCTCCTTCTCTAGCGGGGGGGCCAAATCAGATACGCAGTATTTT. This gives the protein CASSFSSGGAKSDTQYF. Together with reference TRBV18 and TRBJ2-3, the CDR3 gives the full variable domain: NAGVMQNPRHLVRRRGQEARLRCSPMKGHSHVYWYRQLPEEGLKFMVYLQKENIIDESGMPKERFSAEFPKEGPSILRIQQVVRGDSAAYFCASSFSSGGAKSDTQYFGPGTRLTVL.

This chain connects TRBV7-9 to TRBJ2-5; TRBD2 agrees at 10 bases. There are 15 residues in the CDR3. CDR1 is SEHNR and CDR2 is FQNEAQ in the germline V gene (reference sequence). The J segment lost 3 bases and the V segment lost 3 bases, leaving 4 bases of the junction unmatched. For the CDR3, the DNA is TGTGCCAGCAGCTTGCTAGCGGGGGACAAAGAGACCCAGTACTTC. Translating gives CASSLLAGDKETQYF. Looking up the rest from reference TRBV7-9 and TRBJ2-5 gives the full variable domain: DTGVSQNPRHKITKRGQNVTFRCDPISEHNRLYWYRQTLGQGPEFLTYFQNEAQLEKSRLLSDRFSAERPKGSFSTLEIQRTEQGDSAMYLCASSLLAGDKETQYFGPGTRLLVL.

The V and J genes are TRBV12-3 or TRBV12-4 and TRBJ1-2, with D perhaps TRBD1 (5 bases). V lost 3 bases to trimming and J lost 8 bases, with 13 bases between them. This CDR3 contains 13 residues. The CDR3 nucleotides are TGTGCCAGCAGTTTCGGACACTCAGACGGCTACACCTTC. Translating gives CASSFGHSDGYTF.

The chain joins TRBV7-6 to TRBJ2-3; D is uncertain. CDR3 size: 13 residues. V lost 3 bases to trimming and J lost 4 bases, with 8 bases between them. Germline CDR1 is SGHVS and CDR2 is FNYEAQ. CDR3 in amino acids: CASSFTPPDTQYF. The CDR3 region has the DNA TGTGCCAGCAGCTTTACTCCGCCAGATACGCAGTATTTT.

This rearrangement joins TRBV27 to TRBJ2-5; tentatively, D is TRBD2 (5 bases). Germline loops: CDR1 MNHEY, CDR2 SMNVEV (reference sequence). V gave up 6 bases and J gave up 4 bases, with 9 bases separating them. The CDR3 is 12 amino acids. This CDR3 is CASRNRGETQYF. The CDR3 DNA follows: TGTGCCAGCAGGAACCGGGGAGAGACCCAGTACTTC.

Here the CDR3 DNA reads TGTGCCAGCAGCTCAATCGGCGCTAGCGGGAGTCTTTACAATGAGCAGTTCTTC. Translation: CASSSIGASGSLYNEQFF. The V call is TRBV11-2, the J call TRBJ2-1; TRBD2 matches 10 bases. Germline CDR1 and CDR2: SGHAT and FQNNGV. The junction had 13 bases not matched to a gene; V was cut back by 4 bases and J by 4 bases. The CDR3 contains 18 residues.

The chain carries TRBV14 and TRBJ2-7; perhaps TRBD2 as D (6 bases). V was pared by 3 bases and J by 7 bases, with 19 bases between. Germline CDR1 reads SGHDN; CDR2 reads FVKESK. There are 15 residues in the CDR3. The CDR3 sequence: CASSQLLAPGREQYF. For the CDR3, the DNA is TGTGCCAGCAGCCAGCTACTAGCCCCCGGGCGGGAGCAGTACTTC.

This sequence joins TRBV13 and TRBJ1-6; the match to TRBD1 covers 7 bases. J was trimmed by 5 bases and V by 3 bases; bases with no gene match: 4. This CDR3 comprises 15 residues. The germline gives CDR1 PRHDT, CDR2 FYEKMQ (reference sequence). The CDR3 protein is CASSLRGQDNSPLHF. CDR3 bases: TGTGCCAGCAGCTTGAGGGGGCAGGATAATTCACCCCTCCACTTT. The full variable domain, with the rest looked up from reference TRBV13 and TRBJ1-6, is AAGVIQSPRHLIKEKRETATLKCYPIPRHDTVYWYQQGPGQDPQFLISFYEKMQSDKGSIPDRFSAQQFSDYHSELNMSSLELGDSALYFCASSLRGQDNSPLHFGNGTRLTVT.

CDR3 nucleotides: TGCAGCGTTGAAATTAGCGGGAGGGCCGTCTACAATGAGCAGTTCTTC. This codes for CSVEISGRAVYNEQFF. The chain combines TRBV29-1 with TRBJ2-1; TRBD2 matches 11 bases. Germline loops: CDR1 SQVTM, CDR2 ANQGSEA. The CDR3 runs to 16 residues. V gave up 2 bases and J gave up 3 bases; unmatched junction bases: 6.

The V gene is TRBV15, the J gene TRBJ2-5; 11 positions agree with TRBD2. With V trimmed by 3 bases and J by 2 bases, 14 bases remained unmatched. This CDR3 spans 19 amino acids. Germline CDR1 reads LNHNV; CDR2 reads YYDKDF (reference sequence). CDR3 coding DNA: TGTGCCACCAGCAGTGCCAAACTAGCGGGGGACGCTGATCAAGAGACCCAGTACTTC. Translation gives CATSSAKLAGDADQETQYF.

V and J are TRBV11-2 and TRBJ2-5, with D perhaps TRBD2 (5 bases). V lost 0 bases and J 2 bases, leaving 7 bases between the germline ends. Per germline, CDR1 SGHAT and CDR2 FQNNGV. This CDR3 is built from 14 residues. The CDR3 is CASSLDRGQETQYF. Written as DNA, the CDR3 is TGTGCCAGCAGCTTAGATCGAGGGCAAGAGACCCAGTACTTC.

The CDR3, as DNA: TGTGCCAGCAGCCAAACGACTAGCGACCTTAGCACAGATACGCAGTATTTT. Protein: CASSQTTSDLSTDTQYF. This sequence joins TRBV14 and TRBJ2-3; 8 nucleotides match TRBD2. The V gene's germline CDR1 is SGHDN and CDR2 FVKESK. With 2 bases clipped from V and 0 bases from J, the junction kept 7 bases outside the gene matches. The CDR3 length is 17 residues.

The gene calls are TRBV10-3 and TRBJ1-1, with 9 nucleotides matching TRBD1. The CDR3 spans 15 residues. CDR1 ENHRY and CDR2 SYGVKD come from the germline V gene. V lost 2 bases and J lost 4; bases outside the gene matches: 5. CDR3 in DNA: TGTGCCATCAGTGAGGAGGACAGGGGAGGCACTGAAGCTTTCTTT. Its translation: CAISEEDRGGTEAFF.

J is TRBJ1-1 and V is TRBV29-1; D not resolved. The length of the CDR3 is 11 residues. V lost 8 bases, J lost 5 bases, and 12 bases lay in between. Germline V gives CDR1 SQVTM, CDR2 ANQGSEA. The CDR3 nucleotides are TGCAGCTTCTCCTGGAGGACTGAAGCTTTCTTT. Translating gives CSFSWRTEAFF.

The V gene is TRBV29-1, the J gene TRBJ2-5; 11 bases are a match to TRBD2. The CDR3 contains 15 residues. CDR1 is SQVTM, CDR2 ANQGSEA, per germline. The V and J ends lost 4 bases and 5 bases, in that order; junction bases with no gene match: 9. CDR3 amino acids: CSVGQGLAGGETQYF. In DNA, the CDR3 is TGCAGCGTTGGTCAGGGGCTAGCGGGAGGTGAGACCCAGTACTTC.

This rearrangement joins TRBV18 to TRBJ1-3; 9 bases agree with TRBD1. CDR3 length equals 18 residues. CDR1 and CDR2 (germline): KGHSH, LQKENI. J lost 0 bases, V lost 2 bases, and 8 bases had no gene match. Here the CDR3 DNA reads TGTGCCAGCTCACCAAGGGATATGGGACAGGGCTCTGGAAACACCATATATTTT. It yields the protein CASSPRDMGQGSGNTIYF.

This sequence joins TRBV7-9 and TRBJ1-3, with 8 bases fitting TRBD1. Germline loops: CDR1 SEHNR, CDR2 FQNEAQ (reference sequence). Trimming took 5 bases from V and 3 from J; bases not matched to a gene: 6. The CDR3 runs to 15 residues. Here the CDR3 DNA reads TGTGCCAGCAGCCGGCAGACAGGGGTTGGAAACACCATATATTTT. This encodes CASSRQTGVGNTIYF.

The chain couples TRBV24-1 to TRBJ1-2, with 9 bases lining up with TRBD1. The ends lost 3 bases at V and 8 bases at J; junction bases unmatched: 3. The CDR3 sequence is 13 residues long. CDR1 is KGHDR and CDR2 is SFDVKD in the germline V gene. CDR3 in DNA: TGTGCCACCAGTGATCGGACAGGGGCCGGCTACACCTTC. Amino acid sequence: CATSDRTGAGYTF.

The chain recombines TRBV18 with TRBJ2-3, with D possibly being TRBD2 (5 bases). This CDR3 comprises 16 residues. Trimming shortened V by 4 bases and J by 0 bases, and 14 bases separated the two germline ends. Germline CDR1 and CDR2: KGHSH and LQKENI. The CDR3 bases are TGTGCCAGCTCACGGACTTTTTTCTCCAGCACAGATACGCAGTATTTT. The encoded protein is CASSRTFFSSTDTQYF.

The J gene is TRBJ1-2, the V gene TRBV11-2; D ambiguous. This CDR3 has 13 amino acids. Per germline, CDR1 SGHAT and CDR2 FQNNGV. Trimming removed 2 bases at V and 6 bases at J, with 10 bases between. The CDR3 DNA is TGTGCCAGCAGCTTAAATGGAGGGAATGGCTACACCTTC. Protein product: CASSLNGGNGYTF.

This chain uses TRBV5-1 with TRBJ2-7, with D perhaps matching TRBD1 (6 bases). CDR1 and CDR2 (germline): SGHRS, YFSETQ. Trimming shortened V by 5 bases and J by 1 base, and 7 bases separated the two germline ends. The length of the CDR3 is 12 residues. DNA of the CDR3: TGCGCCAGCAGAGGACAGTCCTACGAGCAGTACTTC. This codes for CASRGQSYEQYF. Using reference TRBV5-1 and TRBJ2-7 for the parts outside the CDR3, the full variable domain is KAGVTQTPRYLIKTRGQQVTLSCSPISGHRSVSWYQQTPGQGLQFLFEYFSETQRNKGNFPGRFSGRQFSNSRSEMNVSTLELGDSALYLCASRGQSYEQYFGPGTRLTVT.